This T cell receptor (beta chain) was identified during a study of graft-versus-host responses after intestinal transplantation. Study-level information: Transplants were multivisceral, liver-intestinal, or isolated intestinal. Uniformly, recipients were administered anti-thymocyte globulin induction with subsequent tacrolimus and steroids for 3 to 4 years.

TCRdb keeps only in-frame clones here, not all; method: immunoSEQ multiplex PCR. The sample shows around 84,000 clones, roughly four fifths of them seen only once. Germline V gene data show CDR1 as WNHNN and CDR2 as SYGVQD (reference sequence). The length of the CDR3 is 13 residues. V lost 3 bases and J lost 5, with 10 bases in between. As for this clone: Its antigen is still unknown.

Findings of the study overall: There were GvH clones found in recipient marrow, and some of them appeared first in ileum or blood.

The source material was unstimulated CD8+ T cells sorted from spleen or lymph node cells, sampled before intestinal transplant. The V gene is TRBV10-1, the J gene TRBJ2-5, with unresolved D. This clonotype was obtained from a human donor who received an intestinal transplant. CDR3 nucleotide sequence: TGCGCCAGCAGTGAAAATATGCGGGAGACCCAGTACTTC. It translates to CASSENMRETQYF.